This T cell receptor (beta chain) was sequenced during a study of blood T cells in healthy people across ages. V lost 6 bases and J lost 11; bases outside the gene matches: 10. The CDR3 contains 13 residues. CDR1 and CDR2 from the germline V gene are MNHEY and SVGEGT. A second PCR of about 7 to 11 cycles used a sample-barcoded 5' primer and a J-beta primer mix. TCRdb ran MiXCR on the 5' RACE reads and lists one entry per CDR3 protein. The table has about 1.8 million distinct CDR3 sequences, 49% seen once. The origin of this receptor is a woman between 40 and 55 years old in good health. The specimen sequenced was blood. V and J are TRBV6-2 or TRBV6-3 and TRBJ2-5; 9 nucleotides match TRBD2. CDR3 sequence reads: CASSVAGAGEQYF. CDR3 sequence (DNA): TGTGCCAGCAGCGTAGCGGGGGCAGGGGAGCAGTACTTC.